A single sample is the source of the 2 T cell receptor beta chains below, sequenced in a study of T cells in Graves' hyperthyroidism and ophthalmopathy. RNA transcripts were the template for amplifying TCR beta CDR3 regions. A first-round RT-PCR of the TCR CDR3 used the HTBI primer set. One entry per CDR3 protein, called by TCRdb with MiXCR from the multiplex PCR reads. The data show fewer than 850,000 distinct CDR3 sequences, around a sixth seen once. Sequencing used blood. All receptors come from a man aged 50-59 years with Graves' hyperthyroidism.

Ten or more counts support this clonotype. This chain joins TRBV27 and TRBJ2-5; 7 nucleotides align to TRBD2. The CDR3 runs 16 residues. CDR1 MNHEY and CDR2 SMNVEV come from the germline V gene (reference sequence). V trimming: 5 bases; J trimming: 6 bases; junction bases outside the gene matches: 15. This chain's CDR3 is CASSLVYGGGLKTQYF. DNA of the CDR3: TGTGCCAGCAGTCTTGTTTACGGGGGAGGGCTGAAGACCCAGTACTTC.

At least ten counts were recorded for this clonotype. The chain employs TRBV28 and TRBJ2-5; 7 nucleotides line up with TRBD1. Trimming took 8 bases from V and 3 from J; bases not matched to a gene: 9. This CDR3 region has 14 residues. The germline V gene encodes CDR1 MDHEN and CDR2 SYDVKM. The CDR3 loop is CASRPPDREETQYF. CDR3 DNA: TGTGCCAGCCGTCCCCCCGACAGGGAAGAGACCCAGTACTTC.